The 18 T cell receptor beta chains below come from one sample, sequenced in a study of blood T cell repertoires in COVID-19 (dated by TCRdb to the early 2020s). The library was made by the immunoSEQ multiplex PCR assay. TCRdb took this table from immuneACCESS and kept in-frame rearrangements with V and J called. Such tables lack part of the clones; where checked against another copy, unresolved V genes explain under half of the gap, and the rest is unexplained. In this sample the table shows 150,000 to 200,000 clones, roughly four fifths of which occur a single time. About 5.7% of the sample comes from the top ten. Sequences were obtained from peripheral blood. Every receptor here comes from a woman in her thirties or forties with acute or convalescent COVID-19.

The gene calls are TRBV11-2 and TRBJ1-2; D unresolved. Germline assignment: CDR1 SGHAT and CDR2 FQNNGV. The CDR3 runs to 13 residues. V shed 5 bases and J shed 8 bases, with 15 bases lying between them. This CDR3 reads CASSVERAGGYTF. CDR3 nucleotides: TGTGCCAGCAGCGTTGAAAGGGCGGGGGGCTACACCTTC. The full variable domain, in which reference TRBV11-2 and TRBJ1-2 provide the parts outside the CDR3, is EAGVAQSPRYKIIEKRQSVAFWCNPISGHATLYWYQQILGQGPKLLIQFQNNGVVDDSQLPKDRFSAERLKGVDSTLKIQPAKLEDSAVYLCASSVERAGGYTFGSGTRLTVV.

The CDR3 protein is CASRTSRRSNEQFF. CDR3 nucleotides: TGTGCCAGTAGGACTAGCCGGAGGTCCAATGAGCAGTTCTTC. The rearrangement links TRBV19 to TRBJ2-1, with TRBD2 identical over 7 bases. CDR1 is LNHDA and CDR2 is SQIVND in the germline V gene (reference sequence). Trimming removed 6 bases from V and 6 bases from J; junction bases left unmatched: 8. The CDR3 extends over 14 amino acids.

The V gene is TRBV9, the J gene TRBJ1-6, with D unresolved. The CDR3 length is 15 residues. Trimming removed 4 bases at V and 0 bases at J, with 8 bases between. From germline, CDR1 is SGDLS and CDR2 YYNGEE. The CDR3 sequence: CASSPAGSYNSPLHF. The CDR3 nucleotides are TGTGCCAGCAGCCCCGCGGGCTCCTATAATTCACCCCTCCACTTT.

The J gene is TRBJ1-6, the V gene TRBV10-3; 8 bases agree with TRBD1. Trimming cost V 6 bases and J 7 bases; bases outside gene matches: 5. CDR3 length: 14 amino acids. The germline gives CDR1 ENHRY, CDR2 SYGVKD. The CDR3 loop is CAISKDRANSPLHF. CDR3 coding DNA: TGTGCCATCAGCAAGGACAGGGCAAATTCACCCCTCCACTTT.

This clone occurred a few times. The CDR3, as DNA: TGTGCCAGCAGTTCACAGGGGGCTGGGGCCAACGTCCTGACTTTC. It is translated as CASSSQGAGANVLTF. This chain links TRBV27 with TRBJ2-6, with 8 positions matching TRBD1. Germline-derived CDR1 and CDR2 are MNHEY and SMNVEV (reference sequence). J gave up 2 bases and V 4 bases, and 1 base lay outside the gene matches. The length of the CDR3 is 15 residues.

DNA for the CDR3: TGCAGTGCTAGTCCCAGTACAGATACGCAGTATTTT. This encodes CSASPSTDTQYF. The rearrangement uses TRBV20-1 and TRBJ2-3; D is uncertain. CDR1 and CDR2 (germline): DFQATT, SNEGSKA (reference sequence). The CDR3 covers 12 residues. V lost 3 bases and J 3 bases, leaving 7 bases between the germline ends.

This chain joins TRBV28 and TRBJ1-5; no clear D gene. The CDR3 is 14 amino acids. Germline V gene lookup returns CDR1 MDHEN and CDR2 SYDVKM. Trimming cost V 2 bases and J 7 bases, with 12 bases left between them. CDR3 loop: CASSLGRESQPQHF. The DNA for the CDR3 is TGTGCCAGCAGTTTAGGTCGCGAGTCCCAGCCCCAGCATTTT.

V gene TRBV2 combines with J gene TRBJ2-3; D may be TRBD2 (5 bases). V was shortened by 8 bases and J by 6 bases, with 24 bases between the two germline ends. The CDR3 contains 16 residues. Per the germline V gene, CDR1 is SNHLY and CDR2 is FYNNEI. CDR3 amino acids: CASRLFPQRKGDTQYF. In DNA form, the CDR3 reads TGTGCCAGCCGCCTCTTTCCCCAGCGGAAAGGGGATACGCAGTATTTT. The full variable domain, rest sourced from reference TRBV2 and TRBJ2-3, is EPEVTQTPSHQVTQMGQEVILRCVPISNHLYFYWYRQILGQKVEFLVSFYNNEISEKSEIFDDQFSVERPDGSNFTLKIRSTKLEDSAMYFCASRLFPQRKGDTQYFGPGTRLTVL.

This clone was counted only a few times. The chain uses TRBV2 and TRBJ1-5; perhaps TRBD1 as D (6 bases). Per germline, CDR1 SNHLY and CDR2 FYNNEI. CDR3 length: 13 residues. Trimming took off 7 bases at V and 5 bases at J, with 12 bases between the two ends. CDR3 DNA sequence: TGTGCCAGCATGTACAGGGTCGATCAGCCCCAGCATTTT. Translation: CASMYRVDQPQHF.

This clone has more than one count but fewer than ten. This rearrangement joins TRBV5-1 to TRBJ1-2, with D tentatively TRBD1 (6 bases). Looked up from germline, CDR1 is SGHRS and CDR2 is YFSETQ. Between the trimmed V and J ends, which lost 0 bases and 4 bases, there was a span of 13 bases. The CDR3 loop spans 15 amino acids. The CDR3 nucleotides are TGCGCCAGCAGCTTGGGATTGGGGGGGGCCTATGGCTACACCTTC. It codes for CASSLGLGGAYGYTF.

This chain joins TRBV27 and TRBJ1-1; D unresolved. Germline CDR1 reads MNHEY; CDR2 reads SMNVEV (reference sequence). The CDR3 has 13 residues. The V end lost 5 bases, the J end lost 4 bases, and 11 bases lay between the germline ends. The CDR3 region has the DNA TGTGCCAGCAGTCGAGGGCCGGTCACTGAAGCTTTCTTT. Its protein product is CASSRGPVTEAFF.

The chain recombines TRBV6-2 or TRBV6-3 with TRBJ1-3, with D perhaps matching TRBD1 (5 bases). Per the germline V gene, CDR1 is MNHEY and CDR2 is SVGEGT. The CDR3 consists of 16 residues. Trimming removed 6 bases from V and 0 bases from J, with 15 bases in between. CDR3 in amino acids: CASSRRVSFSGNTIYF. In nucleotides, the CDR3 is TGTGCCAGCAGCCGCAGGGTGAGCTTCTCTGGAAACACCATATATTTT.

The CDR3 region is CASTPRKGGRKDEQFF. The DNA of the CDR3 is TGTGCCAGCACACCCAGAAAGGGCGGGAGAAAAGATGAGCAGTTCTTC. The rearrangement uses TRBV27 and TRBJ2-1, with 7 bases identical to TRBD2. V shed 7 bases and J 8 bases; nucleotides not matched to a gene: 17. Germline-derived CDR1 and CDR2 are MNHEY and SMNVEV (reference sequence). CDR3 size: 16 residues.

The chain recombines TRBV20-1 with TRBJ1-1, with D unresolved. The CDR3 length is 10 residues. Trimming took 0 bases from V and 9 from J, leaving 5 bases between them. Germline values: CDR1 DFQATT, CDR2 SNEGSKA (reference sequence). Here the CDR3 reads CSAREEKAFF. The CDR3 DNA reads TGCAGTGCTAGAGAAGAGAAAGCTTTCTTT.

Details on this clone: Other DNA sequences from this sample encode an identical CDR3 as well. The chain recombines TRBV5-6 with TRBJ2-7; 8 nucleotides match TRBD1. The CDR3 loop spans 14 amino acids. Germline loops: CDR1 SGHDT, CDR2 YYEEEE. V lost 3 bases to trimming and J lost 3 bases; unmatched junction nucleotides: 5. CDR3 sequence: CASSYGQGRYEQYF. DNA for the CDR3: TGTGCCAGCAGCTACGGACAGGGCCGCTACGAGCAGTACTTC. Complete variable domain (other parts from reference TRBV5-6 and TRBJ2-7): DAGVTQSPTHLIKTRGQQVTLRCSPKSGHDTVSWYQQALGQGPQFIFQYYEEEERQRGNFPDRFSGHQFPNYSSELNVNALLLGDSALYLCASSYGQGRYEQYFGPGTRLTVT.

The V call is TRBV28, the J call TRBJ1-6; D might be TRBD1 (6 bases). Trimming shortened V by 7 bases and J by 7 bases, and 17 bases separated the two germline ends. The germline gives CDR1 MDHEN, CDR2 SYDVKM. This CDR3 region has 15 residues. Here the CDR3 reads CASNIGGEGNSPLHF. In DNA, the CDR3 is TGTGCCAGCAACATAGGGGGGGAAGGGAATTCACCCCTCCACTTT.

The chain links TRBV6-4 to TRBJ2-7, with 8 bases identical to TRBD1. CDR3 length: 18 residues. Trimming cost V 2 bases and J 0 bases; bases outside gene matches: 12. From germline, CDR1 is MRHNA and CDR2 SNTAGT. CDR3 region: CASSDPMRPDRGSYEQYF. In DNA form, the CDR3 reads TGTGCCAGCAGTGACCCAATGAGACCCGACAGGGGCTCCTACGAGCAGTACTTC.

This chain links TRBV4-1 with TRBJ2-7; TRBD1 is a possible D gene (6 bases). This CDR3 has 15 amino acids. V lost 6 bases, J lost 7 bases, and 22 bases lay in between. The V gene's germline CDR1 is MGHRA and CDR2 YSYEKL. The CDR3 DNA reads as TGCGCCAGCAGAGCGAGGGGTGGGACATTAGGAGAGCAGTACTTC. It translates to CASRARGGTLGEQYF.